This is a list of T cell receptor beta chains from one sample in a study of breast tumors, draining lymph nodes, adjacent tissues. TCRdb fed the multiplex PCR reads into MiXCR, producing one record per CDR3 protein. Of about 220,000 distinct CDR3 sequences in the sample, around 34% were seen once. The sequenced sample was axillary lymph node tissue. The receptor source for this set is a female donor with breast cancer. Some clones in this sample may be carry-over from other donors' samples. Both conserved end residues are part of each CDR3.

j_gene,v_gene,CDR3aa
TRBJ1-5,TRBV5-5,CASSIFSGNQPQHF
TRBJ1-2,TRBV19,CASIDSPNYGYTF
TRBJ1-2,TRBV28,CASRAGSFNYGYTF
TRBJ1-2,TRBV6-6,CASSHEGSNYGYTF
TRBJ2-3,TRBV2,CASKSSGGAGADTQYF
TRBJ1-2,TRBV5-8,CASSRGQSYGYTF
TRBJ1-5,TRBV19,CASSIGISNQPQHF
TRBJ2-1,TRBV24-1,CATSGAGGRTDTQFF
TRBJ2-5,TRBV28,CASSGIRETQYF
TRBJ2-7,TRBV7-2,CASSPNPITTGELYF
TRBJ1-2,TRBV5-5,CASSLGGGFYGYTF
TRBJ1-6,TRBV19,CASSIPPTTAPNSPLHF
TRBJ1-2,TRBV20-1,CSARSDTTYGYTF
TRBJ2-7,TRBV28,CAGRSYEQYF
TRBJ2-6,TRBV11-1,CASSLSLPGGSSGANVLTF
TRBJ1-5,TRBV6-6,CASTGDTYEQPQHF
TRBJ1-5,TRBV12-3/TRBV12-4,CASSQGNQPQHF
TRBJ2-2,TRBV5-1,CASSSTGTGGSGELFF
TRBJ1-2,TRBV27,CASSHPGSLGGYTF
TRBJ1-4,TRBV20-1,CSARAPGQSNEKLFF
TRBJ1-4,TRBV9,CASSGGPREEKLFF
TRBJ2-2,TRBV6-5,CASTTRWDYNTGELFF
TRBJ2-5,TRBV2,CASTTIGTSQETQYF
TRBJ2-2,TRBV7-8,CARRLAGNTGELFF
TRBJ2-5,TRBV12-5,CASGGPQETQYF